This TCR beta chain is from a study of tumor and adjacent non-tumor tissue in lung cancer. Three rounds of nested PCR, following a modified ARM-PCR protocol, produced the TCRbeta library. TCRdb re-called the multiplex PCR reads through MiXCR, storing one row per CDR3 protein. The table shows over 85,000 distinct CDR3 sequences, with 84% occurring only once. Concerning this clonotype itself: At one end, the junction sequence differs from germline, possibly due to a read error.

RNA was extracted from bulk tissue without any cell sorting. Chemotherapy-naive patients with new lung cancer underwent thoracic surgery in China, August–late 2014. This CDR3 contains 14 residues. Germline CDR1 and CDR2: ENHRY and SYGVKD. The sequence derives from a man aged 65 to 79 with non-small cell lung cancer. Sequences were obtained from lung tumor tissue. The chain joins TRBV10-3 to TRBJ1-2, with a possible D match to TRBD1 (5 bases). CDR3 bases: TGTGCCATCAGTGAATCAGGGTCTTTTATTAGCTACACGTTC. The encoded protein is CAISESGSFISYTF.